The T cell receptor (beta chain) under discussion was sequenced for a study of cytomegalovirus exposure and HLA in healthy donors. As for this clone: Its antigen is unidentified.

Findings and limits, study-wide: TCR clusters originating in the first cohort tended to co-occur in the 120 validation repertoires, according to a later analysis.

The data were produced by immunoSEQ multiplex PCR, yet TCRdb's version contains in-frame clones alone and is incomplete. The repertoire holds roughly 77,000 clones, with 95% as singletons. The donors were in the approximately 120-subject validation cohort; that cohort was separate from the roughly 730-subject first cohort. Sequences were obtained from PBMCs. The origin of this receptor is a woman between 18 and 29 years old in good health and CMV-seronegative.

The CDR3: CASSQDPGQGIGNTIYF. The CDR3 DNA reads TGCGCCAGCAGCCAAGACCCGGGACAGGGGATAGGGAACACCATATATTTT. J is TRBJ1-3 and V is TRBV4-1; 10 positions match TRBD1. This CDR3 region has 17 residues. V lost 0 bases and J lost 7; bases outside the gene matches: 9. From germline, CDR1 is MGHRA and CDR2 YSYEKL.